This T cell receptor beta chain appears in the sequencing data of a study of T-cell reconstitution after alpha-beta-depleted transplantation in children. Study-level results: About two months after transplant, alpha-beta T cells reportedly came from several hundred expanded graft clones.

This clonotype was picked up a small number of times. Its antigen is unknown. The V and J ends lost 2 bases and 7 bases respectively, with 12 bases between them. This CDR3 comprises 14 residues. The TCRbeta library was prepared with unique molecular identifiers. TCRdb reprocessed the PCR reads via MiXCR and lists one record per CDR3 protein. This sample has about 600,000 distinct CDR3 sequences, with around 13% found just once. This clonotype was obtained from a male patient younger than 18 who had a stem cell transplant for acute myeloid leukemia, so the T cells may come from the graft donor. The sequencing used PBMCs, mostly from graft donor cells, collected 360 days after TCRalphabeta/CD19-depleted stem cell transplant. The chain employs TRBV23-1 and TRBJ2-4; D tentatively fits TRBD1 or TRBD2 (5 bases each). TRBV23-1 is recorded as an ORF, its role being uncertain. CDR3 protein: CASSQRQGANIQYF. Written as DNA, the CDR3 is TGCGCCAGCAGTCAACGCCAGGGAGCCAACATTCAGTACTTC.